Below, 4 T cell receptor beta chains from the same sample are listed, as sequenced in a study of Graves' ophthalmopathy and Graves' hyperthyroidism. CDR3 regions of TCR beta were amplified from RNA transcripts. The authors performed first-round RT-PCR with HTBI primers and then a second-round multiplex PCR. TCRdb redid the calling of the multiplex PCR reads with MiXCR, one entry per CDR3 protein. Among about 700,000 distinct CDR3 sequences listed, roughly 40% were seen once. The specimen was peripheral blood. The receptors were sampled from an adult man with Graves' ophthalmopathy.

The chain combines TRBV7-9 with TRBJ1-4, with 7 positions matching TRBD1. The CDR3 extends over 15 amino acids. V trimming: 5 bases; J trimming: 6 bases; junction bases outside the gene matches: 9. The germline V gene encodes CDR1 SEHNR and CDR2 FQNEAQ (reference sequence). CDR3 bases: TGTGCCAGCAGCCGTCGGAGGCAGGGGGATGAAAAACTGTTTTTT. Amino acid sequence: CASSRRRQGDEKLFF.

Here the CDR3 DNA reads TGCAGCGTTGAGACAGCTTTCTTT. Translation: CSVETAFF. This sequence joins TRBV29-1 and TRBJ1-1; D unresolved. Trimming took 3 bases from V and 10 from J, leaving 3 bases between them. This CDR3 comprises 8 residues. Germline CDR1 and CDR2: SQVTM and ANQGSEA.

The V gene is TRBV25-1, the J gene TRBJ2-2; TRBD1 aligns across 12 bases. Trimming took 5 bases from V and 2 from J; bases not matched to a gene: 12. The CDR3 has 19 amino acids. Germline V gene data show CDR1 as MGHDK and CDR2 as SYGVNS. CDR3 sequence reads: CASSQTGTGGRSNTGELFF. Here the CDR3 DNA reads TGTGCCAGCAGTCAGACCGGGACAGGGGGCAGATCAAACACCGGGGAGCTGTTTTTT.

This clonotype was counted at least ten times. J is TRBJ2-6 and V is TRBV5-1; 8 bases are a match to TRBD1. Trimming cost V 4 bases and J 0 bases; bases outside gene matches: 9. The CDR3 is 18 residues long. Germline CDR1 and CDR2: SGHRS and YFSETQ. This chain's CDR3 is CASSVGQGRASGANVLTF. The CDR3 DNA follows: TGCGCCAGCAGCGTCGGACAGGGTAGGGCCTCTGGGGCCAACGTCCTGACTTTC.